These T cell receptor beta chains were read from a single sample in a study of a mutant IDH1 vaccine in newly diagnosed glioma. The table came from immunoSEQ multiplex PCR; TCRdb's copy has only in-frame clones and leaves some out. The table has about 88,000 clones, approximately 80% seen once; the top ten hold about 5.6%. The input for sequencing was PBMCs, taken from a glioma patient treated with radiotherapy, temozolomide or both. The source is a man aged 35 to 55 with glioma. Some clones in this sample may be carry-over from other donors' samples. Each CDR3 is given with its conserved first and last residue. The D gene is left open where the match is weak. Some rows have no size entry. The others give once, few or many, or a class for an expanded clone.

>TRBJ1-5|TRBV2|-|-
CASSPTFQGTQPQHF
TGTGCCAGCAGTCCTACATTCCAGGGTACGCAGCCCCAGCATTTT
>TRBJ1-4|TRBV7-9|-|-
CASSLVTGLGEKLFF
TGTGCCAGCAGCTTAGTCACAGGGTTGGGCGAAAAACTGTTTTTT
>TRBJ2-7|TRBV6-5|few|-
CASSPGTGSYEQYF
TGTGCCAGCAGTCCTGGGACGGGCTCCTACGAGCAGTACTTC
>TRBJ1-1|TRBV18|-|TRBD1
CASSLLTGQMNTEAFF
TGTGCCAGCTCACTACTCACGGGACAGATGAACACTGAAGCTTTCTTT
>TRBJ1-3|TRBV5-1|-|-
CASSLQAGNTIYF
TGCGCCAGCAGCTTACAGGCTGGAAACACCATATATTTT
>TRBJ2-7|TRBV5-1|-|-
CASSPQGVYEQYF
TGCGCCAGCAGCCCTCAGGGTGTGTACGAGCAGTACTTC
>TRBJ1-2|TRBV30|-|-
CAWSPLVGGYTF
TGTGCCTGGAGTCCCCTTGTCGGTGGCTACACCTTC
>TRBJ2-1|TRBV6-5|-|TRBD2
CASRHGLAPVNEQFF
TGTGCCAGCAGACACGGACTAGCGCCCGTTAATGAGCAGTTCTTC
>TRBJ2-4|TRBV5-1|-|TRBD1
CASSPDGTGNLNIQYF
TGCGCCAGCAGCCCTGACGGGACAGGGAACCTGAACATTCAGTACTTC
>TRBJ2-5|TRBV7-6|-|TRBD1
CASSLDRGETQYF
TGTGCCAGCAGCTTAGACAGGGGAGAGACCCAGTACTTC
>TRBJ2-7|TRBV29-1|few|-
CSVETTDYEQYF
TGCAGCGTTGAGACCACAGACTACGAGCAGTACTTC
>TRBJ2-2|TRBV5-6|-|TRBD2
CASSLFGTSNTGELFF
TGTGCCAGCAGCTTGTTCGGGACTAGTAACACCGGGGAGCTGTTTTTT
>TRBJ2-7|TRBV6-1|few|-
CASTSGHRYEQYF
TGTGCCAGCACCTCGGGGCACCGGTACGAGCAGTACTTC
>TRBJ1-6|TRBV6-1|-|-
CASSEVVDSSYSPLHF
TGTGCCAGCAGTGAAGTCGTGGACAGCTCATATTCACCCCTCCACTTT
>TRBJ2-5|TRBV5-1|-|-
CASSLGPAQETQYF
TGCGCCAGCAGCTTGGGTCCAGCCCAAGAGACCCAGTACTTC
>TRBJ2-1|TRBV5-1|-|-
CASSRYNEQFF
TGCGCCAGCAGCCGTTACAATGAGCAGTTCTTC